This T cell receptor beta chain was retrieved from a study of blood T cell repertoires in COVID-19. In the authors' workflow: Cell counts per sample came from amplifying reference gene primers. Sequencing was performed with immunoSEQ multiplex PCR; in TCRdb, only in-frame clones are kept and a portion is missing. Clone size and the V and J calls come from that table; the DNA yielded D and trimming. The sample shows around 51,000 clones, 75% to 95% of them seen only once. Only one count was recorded for this clone. This CDR3 has 13 amino acids. With 6 bases removed from V and 1 base from J, the gap between germline ends came to 10 bases. Looked up from germline, CDR1 is MNHEY and CDR2 is SVGAGI.

This clonotype was obtained from an older man with acute or convalescent COVID-19. Sequencing was performed on peripheral blood. The V gene is TRBV6-5, the J gene TRBJ2-7; no clear D gene. CDR3 region: CASRPQDSYEQYF. The CDR3 DNA sequence: TGTGCCAGCAGACCGCAGGATTCCTACGAGCAGTACTTC.